In its sample, the clone carrying this T cell receptor (beta chain) was seen once. In the same sample, other DNA sequences code for this CDR3. The source of the sample is a study of shared clonotypes between healthy human individuals. Cells designated naive CD8 were CD45RO-negative and were positively selected for CCR7, with terminally differentiated effector memory CD45RA+ cells excluded. Assay execution proceeded at the deep level. TCRdb's table, derived via immunoSEQ multiplex PCR, lists solely in-frame clones and lacks some. The sample contains millions of clones, under 95% of which appear only once. This CDR3 is 14 amino acids long. Trimming shortened V by 1 base and J by 5 bases, and 11 bases separated the two germline ends. Germline values: CDR1 LNHDA, CDR2 SQIVND (reference sequence).

The specimen was naive CD8+ T cells from PBMCs. The sequence was obtained from a man younger than 35 in good health. Some clones in this sample may be carry-over from other donors' samples. The chain carries TRBV19 and TRBJ1-2; D is unclear. CDR3 protein: CASSIGGSLYGYTF. CDR3 coding DNA: TGTGCCAGTAGTATAGGAGGCAGCTTATATGGCTACACCTTC.